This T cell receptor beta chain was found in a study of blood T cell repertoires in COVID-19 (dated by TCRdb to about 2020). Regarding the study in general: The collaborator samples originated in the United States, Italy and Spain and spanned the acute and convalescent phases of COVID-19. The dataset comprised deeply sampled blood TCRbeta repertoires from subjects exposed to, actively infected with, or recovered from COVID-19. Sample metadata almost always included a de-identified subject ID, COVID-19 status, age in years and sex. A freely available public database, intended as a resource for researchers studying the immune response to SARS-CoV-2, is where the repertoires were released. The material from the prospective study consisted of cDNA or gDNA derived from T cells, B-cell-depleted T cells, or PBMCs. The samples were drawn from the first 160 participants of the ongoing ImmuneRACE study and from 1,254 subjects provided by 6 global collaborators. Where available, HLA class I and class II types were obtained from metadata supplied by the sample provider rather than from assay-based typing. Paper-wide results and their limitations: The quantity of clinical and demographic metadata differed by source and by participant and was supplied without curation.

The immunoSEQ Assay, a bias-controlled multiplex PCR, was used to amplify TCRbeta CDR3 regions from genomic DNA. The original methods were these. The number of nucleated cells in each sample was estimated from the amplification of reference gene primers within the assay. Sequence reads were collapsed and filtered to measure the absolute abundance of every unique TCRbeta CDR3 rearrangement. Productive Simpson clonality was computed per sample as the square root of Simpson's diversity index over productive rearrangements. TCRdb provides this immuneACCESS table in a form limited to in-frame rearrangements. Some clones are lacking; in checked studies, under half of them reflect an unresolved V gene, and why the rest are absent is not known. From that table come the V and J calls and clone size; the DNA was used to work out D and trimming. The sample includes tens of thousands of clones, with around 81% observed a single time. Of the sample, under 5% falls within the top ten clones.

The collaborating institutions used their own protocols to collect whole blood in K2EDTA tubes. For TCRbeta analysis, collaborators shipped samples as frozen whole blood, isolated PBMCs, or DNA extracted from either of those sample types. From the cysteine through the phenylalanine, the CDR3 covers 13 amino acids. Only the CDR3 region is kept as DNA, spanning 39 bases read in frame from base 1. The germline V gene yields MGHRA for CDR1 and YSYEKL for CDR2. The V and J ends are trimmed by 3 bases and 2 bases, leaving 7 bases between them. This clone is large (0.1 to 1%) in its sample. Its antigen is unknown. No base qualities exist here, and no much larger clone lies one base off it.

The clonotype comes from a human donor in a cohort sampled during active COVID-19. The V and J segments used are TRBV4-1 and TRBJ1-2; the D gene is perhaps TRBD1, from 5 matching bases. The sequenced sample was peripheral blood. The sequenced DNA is TGCGCCAGCAGCCACGGGGGAAACTATGGCTACACCTTC. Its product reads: CASSHGGNYGYTF.